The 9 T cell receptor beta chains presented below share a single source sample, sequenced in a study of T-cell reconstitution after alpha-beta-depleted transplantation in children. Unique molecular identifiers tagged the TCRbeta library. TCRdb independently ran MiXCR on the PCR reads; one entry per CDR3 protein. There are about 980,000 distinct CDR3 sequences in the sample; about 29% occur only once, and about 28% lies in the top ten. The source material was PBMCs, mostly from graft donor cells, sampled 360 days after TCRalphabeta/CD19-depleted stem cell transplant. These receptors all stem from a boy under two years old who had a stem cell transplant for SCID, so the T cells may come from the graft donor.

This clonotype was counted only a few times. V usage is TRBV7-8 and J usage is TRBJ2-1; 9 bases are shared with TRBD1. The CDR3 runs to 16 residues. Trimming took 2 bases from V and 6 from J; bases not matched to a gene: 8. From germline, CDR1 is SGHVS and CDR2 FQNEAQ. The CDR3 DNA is TGTGCCAGCAGCTTAACAGGGACAGGGTATTCCAATGAGCAGTTCTTC. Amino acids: CASSLTGTGYSNEQFF.

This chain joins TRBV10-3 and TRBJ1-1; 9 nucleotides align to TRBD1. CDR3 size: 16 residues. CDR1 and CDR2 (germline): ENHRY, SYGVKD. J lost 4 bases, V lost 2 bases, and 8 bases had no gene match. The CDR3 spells CAISEPDRGLFTEAFF. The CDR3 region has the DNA TGTGCCATCAGTGAGCCGGACAGGGGCCTTTTCACTGAAGCTTTCTTT.

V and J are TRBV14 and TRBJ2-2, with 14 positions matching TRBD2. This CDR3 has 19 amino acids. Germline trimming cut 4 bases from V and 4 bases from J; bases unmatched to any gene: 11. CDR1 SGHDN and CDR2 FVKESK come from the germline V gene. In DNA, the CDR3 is TGTGCCAGCAGCCCTGGGCGACTAGCGGGGGGGCCAGGCACCGGGGAGCTGTTTTTT. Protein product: CASSPGRLAGGPGTGELFF.

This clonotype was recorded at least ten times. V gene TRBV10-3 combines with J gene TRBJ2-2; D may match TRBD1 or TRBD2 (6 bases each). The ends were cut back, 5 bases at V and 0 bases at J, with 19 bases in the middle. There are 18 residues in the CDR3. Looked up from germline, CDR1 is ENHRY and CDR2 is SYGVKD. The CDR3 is CAISKHVTRGPNTGELFF. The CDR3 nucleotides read TGTGCCATCAGTAAGCACGTCACCCGGGGGCCGAACACCGGGGAGCTGTTTTTT.

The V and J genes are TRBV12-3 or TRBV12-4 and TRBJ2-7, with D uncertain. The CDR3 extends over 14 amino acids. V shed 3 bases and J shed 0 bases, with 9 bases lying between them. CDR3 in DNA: TGTGCCAGCAGTTTTTGGGAACGCTCCTACGAGCAGTACTTC. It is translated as CASSFWERSYEQYF.

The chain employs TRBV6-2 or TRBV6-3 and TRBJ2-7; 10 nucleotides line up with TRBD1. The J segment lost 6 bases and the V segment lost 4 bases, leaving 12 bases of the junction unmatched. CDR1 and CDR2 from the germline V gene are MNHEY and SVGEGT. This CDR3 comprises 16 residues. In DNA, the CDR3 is TGTGCCAGCAGTTTAACTTCCGGGACAGGGGTTCGCGAGCAGTACTTC. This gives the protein CASSLTSGTGVREQYF.

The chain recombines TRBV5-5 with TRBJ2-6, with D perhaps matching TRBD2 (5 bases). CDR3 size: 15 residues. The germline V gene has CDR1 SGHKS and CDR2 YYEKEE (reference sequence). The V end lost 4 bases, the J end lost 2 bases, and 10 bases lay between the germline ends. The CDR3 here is CASSKQRAGANVLTF. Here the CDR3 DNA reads TGTGCCAGCAGCAAACAGAGGGCTGGGGCCAACGTCCTGACTTTC. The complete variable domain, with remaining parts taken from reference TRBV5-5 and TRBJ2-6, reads DAGVTQSPTHLIKTRGQQVTLRCSPISGHKSVSWYQQVLGQGPQFIFQYYEKEERGRGNFPDRFSARQFPNYSSELNVNALLLGDSALYLCASSKQRAGANVLTFGAGSRLTVL.

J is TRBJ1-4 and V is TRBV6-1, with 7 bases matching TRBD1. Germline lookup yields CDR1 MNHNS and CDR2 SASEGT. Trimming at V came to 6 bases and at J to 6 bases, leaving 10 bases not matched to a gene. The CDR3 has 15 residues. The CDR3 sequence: CASRSMTGLYEKLFF. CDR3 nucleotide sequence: TGTGCCAGCAGGTCAATGACAGGGCTTTATGAAAAACTGTTTTTT.

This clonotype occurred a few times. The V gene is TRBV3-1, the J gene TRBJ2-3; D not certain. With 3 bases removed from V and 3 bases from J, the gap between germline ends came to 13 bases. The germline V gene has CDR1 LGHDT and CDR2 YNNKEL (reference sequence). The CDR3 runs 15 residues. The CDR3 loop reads CASSQGHTWTDTQYF. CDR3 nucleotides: TGTGCCAGCAGCCAGGGTCACACTTGGACAGATACGCAGTATTTT.